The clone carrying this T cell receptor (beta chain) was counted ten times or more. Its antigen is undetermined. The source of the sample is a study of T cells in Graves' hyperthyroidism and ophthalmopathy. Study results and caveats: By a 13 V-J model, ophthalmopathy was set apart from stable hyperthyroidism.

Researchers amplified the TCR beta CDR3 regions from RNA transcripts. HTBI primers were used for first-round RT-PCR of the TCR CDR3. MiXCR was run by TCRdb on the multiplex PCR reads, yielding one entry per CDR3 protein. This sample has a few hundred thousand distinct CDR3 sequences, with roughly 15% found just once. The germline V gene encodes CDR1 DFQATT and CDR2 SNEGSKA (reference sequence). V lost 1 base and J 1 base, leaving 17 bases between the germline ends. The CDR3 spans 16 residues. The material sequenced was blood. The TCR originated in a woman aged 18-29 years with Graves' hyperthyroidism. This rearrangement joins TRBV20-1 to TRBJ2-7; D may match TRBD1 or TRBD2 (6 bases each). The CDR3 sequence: CSARGQGTGLSYEQYF. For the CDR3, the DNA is TGCAGTGCTAGAGGCCAGGGGACTGGCTTGTCCTACGAGCAGTACTTC.